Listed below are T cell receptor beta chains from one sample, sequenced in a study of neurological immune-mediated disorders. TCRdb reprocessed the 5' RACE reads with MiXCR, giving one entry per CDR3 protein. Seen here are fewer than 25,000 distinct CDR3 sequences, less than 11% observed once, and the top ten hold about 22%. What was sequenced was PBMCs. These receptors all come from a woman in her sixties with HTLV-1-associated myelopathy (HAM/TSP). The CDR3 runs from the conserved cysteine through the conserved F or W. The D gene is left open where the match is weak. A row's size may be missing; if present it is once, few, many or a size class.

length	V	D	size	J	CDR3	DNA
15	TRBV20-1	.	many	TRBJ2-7	CSARDLGRGSYEQYF	TGCAGTGCTAGAGATCTGGGACGGGGGTCCTACGAGCAGTACTTC
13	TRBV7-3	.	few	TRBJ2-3	CASSLDRTDTQYF	TGTGCCAGCAGCTTAGACAGGACAGATACGCAGTATTTT
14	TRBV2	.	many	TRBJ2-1	CASKSGSSYNEQFF	TGTGCCAGCAAGTCGGGGAGCTCCTACAATGAGCAGTTCTTC
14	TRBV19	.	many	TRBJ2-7	CASSMAPDSYEQYF	TGTGCCAGTAGTATGGCCCCCGACAGCTACGAGCAGTACTTC
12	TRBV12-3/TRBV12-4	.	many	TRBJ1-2	CASTRQTGGYTF	TGTGCCAGCACCAGACAGACCGGTGGCTACACCTTC
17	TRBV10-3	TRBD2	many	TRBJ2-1	CAISESIQRGAYNEQFF	TGTGCCATCAGTGAGTCAATTCAGCGGGGGGCTTACAATGAGCAGTTCTTC
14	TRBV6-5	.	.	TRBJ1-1	CATDPRRSRAEAFF	TGTGCCACCGACCCTAGGAGGAGTAGGGCTGAAGCTTTCTTT
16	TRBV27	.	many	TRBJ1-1	CASSPQGTSRGAEAFF	TGTGCCAGCAGTCCCCAAGGGACGAGCAGGGGCGCTGAAGCTTTCTTT
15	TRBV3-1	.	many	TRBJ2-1	CASRAGILIQNEQFF	TGTGCCAGTCGAGCGGGTATACTAATACAGAATGAGCAGTTCTTC
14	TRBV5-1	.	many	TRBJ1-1	CASSLVSRDTEAFF	TGCGCCAGCAGCTTGGTTTCAAGGGACACTGAAGCTTTCTTT
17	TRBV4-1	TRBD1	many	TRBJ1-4	CASSQDLRGQANEKLFF	TGCGCCAGCAGCCAAGATCTTCGGGGACAGGCTAATGAAAAACTGTTTTTT